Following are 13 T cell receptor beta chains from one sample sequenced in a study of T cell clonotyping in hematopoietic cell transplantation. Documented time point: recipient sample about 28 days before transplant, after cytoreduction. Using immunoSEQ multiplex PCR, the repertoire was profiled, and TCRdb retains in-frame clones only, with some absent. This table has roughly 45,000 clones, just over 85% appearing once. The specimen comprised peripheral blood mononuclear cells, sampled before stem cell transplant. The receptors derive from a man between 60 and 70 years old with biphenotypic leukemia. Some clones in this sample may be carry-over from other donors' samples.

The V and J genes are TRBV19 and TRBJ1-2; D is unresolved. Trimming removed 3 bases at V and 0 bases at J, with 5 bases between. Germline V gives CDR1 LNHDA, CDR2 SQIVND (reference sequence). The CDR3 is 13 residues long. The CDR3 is CASSMTTNYGYTF. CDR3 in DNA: TGTGCCAGTAGTATGACGACTAACTATGGCTACACCTTC.

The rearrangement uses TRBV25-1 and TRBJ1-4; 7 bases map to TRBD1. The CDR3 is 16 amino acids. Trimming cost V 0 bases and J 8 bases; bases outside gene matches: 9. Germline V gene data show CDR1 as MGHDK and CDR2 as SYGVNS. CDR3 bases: TGTGCCAGCAGTGAATATTGGGGGGACAGCCGAGAAAAACTGTTTTTT. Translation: CASSEYWGDSREKLFF.

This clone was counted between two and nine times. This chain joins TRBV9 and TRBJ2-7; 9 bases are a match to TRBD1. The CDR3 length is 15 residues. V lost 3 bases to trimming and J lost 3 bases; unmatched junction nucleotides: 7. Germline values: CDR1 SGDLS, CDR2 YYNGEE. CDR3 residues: CASSAGQGPNYEQYF. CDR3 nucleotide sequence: TGTGCCAGCAGCGCGGGACAGGGACCCAACTACGAGCAGTACTTC.

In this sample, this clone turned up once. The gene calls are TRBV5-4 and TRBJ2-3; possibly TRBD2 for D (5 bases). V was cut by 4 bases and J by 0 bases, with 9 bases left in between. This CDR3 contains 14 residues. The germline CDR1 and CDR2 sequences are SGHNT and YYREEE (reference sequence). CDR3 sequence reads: CASSPGLSTDTQYF. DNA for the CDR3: TGTGCCAGCAGCCCCGGACTGAGCACAGATACGCAGTATTTT.

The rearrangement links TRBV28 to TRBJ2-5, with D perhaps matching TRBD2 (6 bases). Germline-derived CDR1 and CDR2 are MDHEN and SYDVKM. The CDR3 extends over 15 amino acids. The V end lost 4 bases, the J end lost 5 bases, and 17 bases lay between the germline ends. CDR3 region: CASSSSAGGSETQYF. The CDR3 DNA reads TGTGCCAGCAGTTCATCCGCTGGGGGGAGCGAGACCCAGTACTTC.

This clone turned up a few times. Here the CDR3 DNA reads TGTGCCAGCAAGGCGGACGGAACGTTCGAGCAGTACTTC. The encoded protein is CASKADGTFEQYF. This rearrangement joins TRBV5-6 to TRBJ2-7; D gene unclear. CDR3 size: 13 residues. V lost 6 bases and J lost 6, with 16 bases in between. CDR1 and CDR2 from the germline V gene are SGHDT and YYEEEE.

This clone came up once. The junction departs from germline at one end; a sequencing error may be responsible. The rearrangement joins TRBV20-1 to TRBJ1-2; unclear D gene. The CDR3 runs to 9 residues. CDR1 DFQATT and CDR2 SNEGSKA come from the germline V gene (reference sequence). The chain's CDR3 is CSARGQLDF. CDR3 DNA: TGCAGTGCTAGAGGCCAGCTAGACTTC.

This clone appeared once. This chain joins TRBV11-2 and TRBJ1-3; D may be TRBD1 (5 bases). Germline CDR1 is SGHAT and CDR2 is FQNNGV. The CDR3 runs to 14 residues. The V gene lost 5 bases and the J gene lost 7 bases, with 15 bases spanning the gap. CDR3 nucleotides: TGTGCCAGCAGCCCTGCAAACGGGGGGAACACCATATATTTT. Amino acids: CASSPANGGNTIYF.

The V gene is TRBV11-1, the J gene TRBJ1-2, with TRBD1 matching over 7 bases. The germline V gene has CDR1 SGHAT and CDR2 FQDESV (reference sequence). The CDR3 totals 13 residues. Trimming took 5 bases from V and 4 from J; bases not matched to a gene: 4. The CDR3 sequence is CASSPGQFYGYTF. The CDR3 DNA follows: TGTGCCAGCAGCCCGGGACAGTTCTATGGCTACACCTTC. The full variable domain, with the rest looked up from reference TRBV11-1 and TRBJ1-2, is EAEVAQSPRYKITEKSQAVAFWCDPISGHATLYWYRQILGQGPELLVQFQDESVVDDSQLPKDRFSAERLKGVDSTLKIQPAELGDSAMYLCASSPGQFYGYTFGSGTRLTVV.

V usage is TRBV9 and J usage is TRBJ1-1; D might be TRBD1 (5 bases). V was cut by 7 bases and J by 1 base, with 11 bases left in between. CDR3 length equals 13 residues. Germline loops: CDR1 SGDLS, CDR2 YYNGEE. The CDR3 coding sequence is TGTGCCAGCGGCGGGGGTGCGAACACTGAAGCTTTCTTT. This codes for CASGGGANTEAFF.

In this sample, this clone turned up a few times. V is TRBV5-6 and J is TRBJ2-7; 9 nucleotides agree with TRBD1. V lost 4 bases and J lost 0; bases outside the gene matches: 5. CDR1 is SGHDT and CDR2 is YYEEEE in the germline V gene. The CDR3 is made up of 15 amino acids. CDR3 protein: CASSRGQGLSYEQYF. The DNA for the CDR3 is TGTGCCAGCAGCCGGGGACAGGGACTCTCCTACGAGCAGTACTTC.

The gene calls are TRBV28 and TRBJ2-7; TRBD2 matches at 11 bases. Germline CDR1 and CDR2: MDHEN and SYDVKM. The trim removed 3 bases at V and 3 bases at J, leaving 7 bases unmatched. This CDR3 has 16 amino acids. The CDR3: CASSLILSGRVYEQYF. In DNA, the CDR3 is TGTGCCAGCAGTTTGATCCTTAGCGGGAGGGTCTACGAGCAGTACTTC.

The DNA for the CDR3 is TGTGCCAGCAGCCCACAGGACGGGGCCAAAAACATTCAGTACTTC. Its protein product is CASSPQDGAKNIQYF. V gene TRBV11-2 combines with J gene TRBJ2-4; tentatively, D is TRBD1 (5 bases). Germline CDR1 SGHAT, CDR2 FQNNGV. The CDR3 extends over 15 amino acids. Trimming took off 5 bases at V and 1 base at J, with 12 bases between the two ends.